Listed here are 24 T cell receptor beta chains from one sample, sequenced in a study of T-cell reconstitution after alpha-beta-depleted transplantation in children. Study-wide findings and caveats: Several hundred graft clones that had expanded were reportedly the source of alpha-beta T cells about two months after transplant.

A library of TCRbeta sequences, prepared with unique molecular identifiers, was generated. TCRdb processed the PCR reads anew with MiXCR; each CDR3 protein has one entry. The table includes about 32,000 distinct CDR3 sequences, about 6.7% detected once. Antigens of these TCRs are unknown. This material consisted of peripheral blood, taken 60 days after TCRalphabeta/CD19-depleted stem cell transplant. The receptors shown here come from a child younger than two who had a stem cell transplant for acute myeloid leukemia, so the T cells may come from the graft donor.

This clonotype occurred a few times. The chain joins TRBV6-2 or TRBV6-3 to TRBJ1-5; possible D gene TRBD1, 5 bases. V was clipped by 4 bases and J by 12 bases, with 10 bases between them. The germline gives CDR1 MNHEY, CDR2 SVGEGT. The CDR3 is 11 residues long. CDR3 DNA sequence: TGTGCCAGCAGTTTGCCGGGGGACCAGCATTTT. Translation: CASSLPGDQHF.

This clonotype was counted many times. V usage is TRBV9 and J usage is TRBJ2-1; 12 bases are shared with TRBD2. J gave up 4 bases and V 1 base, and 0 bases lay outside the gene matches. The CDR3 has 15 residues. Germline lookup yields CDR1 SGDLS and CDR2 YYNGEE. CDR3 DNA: TGTGCCAGCAGCGTAACTAGCGGGGGGTACAATGAGCAGTTCTTC. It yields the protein CASSVTSGGYNEQFF. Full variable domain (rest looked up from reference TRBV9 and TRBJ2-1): DSGVTQTPKHLITATGQRVTLRCSPRSGDLSVYWYQQSLDQGLQFLIQYYNGEERAKGNILERFSAQQFPDLHSELNLSSLELGDSALYFCASSVTSGGYNEQFFGPGTRLTVL.

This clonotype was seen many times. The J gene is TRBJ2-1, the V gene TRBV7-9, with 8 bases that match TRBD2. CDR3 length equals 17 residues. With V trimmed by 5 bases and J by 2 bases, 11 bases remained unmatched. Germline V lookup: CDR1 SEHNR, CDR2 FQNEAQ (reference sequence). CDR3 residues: CASSAGGLSGTYNEQFF. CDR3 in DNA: TGTGCCAGCAGCGCGGGGGGACTAAGCGGGACCTACAATGAGCAGTTCTTC.

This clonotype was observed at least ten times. CDR3 loop: CASSSGTGGPYGYTF. The CDR3 region has the DNA TGTGCCAGCAGCTCGGGGACAGGGGGCCCCTATGGCTACACCTTC. The rearrangement joins TRBV7-8 to TRBJ1-2; 12 bases fit TRBD1. The CDR3 covers 15 residues. The germline V gene has CDR1 SGHVS and CDR2 FQNEAQ. The junction had 4 bases not matched to a gene; V was cut back by 4 bases and J by 4 bases.

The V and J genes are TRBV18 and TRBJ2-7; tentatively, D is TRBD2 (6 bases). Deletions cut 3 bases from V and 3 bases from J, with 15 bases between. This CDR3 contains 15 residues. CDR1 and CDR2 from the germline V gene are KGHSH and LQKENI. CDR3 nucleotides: TGTGCCAGCTCACCCCGGGGAGGAGTCCTCTACGAGCAGTACTTC. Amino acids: CASSPRGGVLYEQYF.

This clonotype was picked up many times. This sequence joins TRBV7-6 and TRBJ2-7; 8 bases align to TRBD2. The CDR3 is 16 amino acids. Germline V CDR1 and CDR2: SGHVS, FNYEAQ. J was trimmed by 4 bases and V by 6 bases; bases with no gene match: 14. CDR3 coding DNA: TGTGCCAGCAGTCTCACCCCGGGACTAGGGAAATACGAGCAGTACTTC. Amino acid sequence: CASSLTPGLGKYEQYF.

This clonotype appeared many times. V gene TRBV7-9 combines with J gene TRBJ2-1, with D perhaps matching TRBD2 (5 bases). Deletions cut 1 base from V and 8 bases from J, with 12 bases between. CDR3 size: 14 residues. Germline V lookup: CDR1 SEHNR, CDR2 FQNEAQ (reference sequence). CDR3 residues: CASSLEVGVDEQFF. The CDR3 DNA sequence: TGTGCCAGCAGCTTAGAGGTGGGAGTGGATGAGCAGTTCTTC.

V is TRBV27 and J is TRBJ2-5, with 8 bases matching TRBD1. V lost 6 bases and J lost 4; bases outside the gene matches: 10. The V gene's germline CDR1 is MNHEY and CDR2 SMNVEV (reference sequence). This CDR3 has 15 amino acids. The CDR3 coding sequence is TGTGCCAGCAGGGACAGGGATTCCTGGGGAGAGACCCAGTACTTC. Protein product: CASRDRDSWGETQYF.

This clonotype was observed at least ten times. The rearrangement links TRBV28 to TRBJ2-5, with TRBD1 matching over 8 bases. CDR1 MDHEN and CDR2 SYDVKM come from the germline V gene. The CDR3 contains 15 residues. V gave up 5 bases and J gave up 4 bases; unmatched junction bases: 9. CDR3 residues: CASSHPLQGGETQYF. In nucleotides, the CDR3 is TGTGCCAGCAGTCACCCCCTACAGGGGGGAGAGACCCAGTACTTC.

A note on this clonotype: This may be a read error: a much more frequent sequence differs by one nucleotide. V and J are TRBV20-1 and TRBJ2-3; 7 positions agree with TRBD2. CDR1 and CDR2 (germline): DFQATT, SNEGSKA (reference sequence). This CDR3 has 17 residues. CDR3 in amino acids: CCARGQISSGSTDTQYF. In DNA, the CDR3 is TGCTGTGCTAGAGGCCAAATTTCTAGCGGTAGCACAGATACGCAGTATTTT.

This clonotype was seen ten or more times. The CDR3 protein is CASSVWPGELFF. CDR3 nucleotides: TGTGCCAGCAGCGTTTGGCCCGGGGAGCTGTTTTTT. The chain uses TRBV9 and TRBJ2-2; D is undetermined. This CDR3 has 12 amino acids. V was cut by 2 bases and J by 6 bases, with 5 bases left in between. Germline CDR1 and CDR2: SGDLS and YYNGEE.

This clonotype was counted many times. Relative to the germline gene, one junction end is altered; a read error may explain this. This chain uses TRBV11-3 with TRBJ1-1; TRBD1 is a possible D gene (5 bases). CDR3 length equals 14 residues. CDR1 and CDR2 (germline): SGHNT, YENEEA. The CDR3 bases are TGTGCCAGCAGCATAGACTACTCCGGGACCAGGGCTTTCTTT. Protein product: CASSIDYSGTRAFF.

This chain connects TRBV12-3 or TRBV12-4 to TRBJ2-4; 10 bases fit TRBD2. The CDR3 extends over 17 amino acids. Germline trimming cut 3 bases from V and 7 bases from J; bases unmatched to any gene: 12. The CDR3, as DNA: TGTGCCAGCAGTTTTAGCGGGGGGTCCCCATTGGGGAACATTCAGTACTTC. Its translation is CASSFSGGSPLGNIQYF.

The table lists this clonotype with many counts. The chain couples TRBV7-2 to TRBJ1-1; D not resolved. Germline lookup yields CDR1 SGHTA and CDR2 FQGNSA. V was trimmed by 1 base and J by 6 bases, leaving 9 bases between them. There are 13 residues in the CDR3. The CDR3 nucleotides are TGTGCCAGCAGCTTAGGTCGGGGTCCTGAAGCTTTCTTT. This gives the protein CASSLGRGPEAFF.

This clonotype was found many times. CDR3 sequence (DNA): TGCAGTGCTACCCCGGTTGGGAATCAGCCCCAGCATTTT. Translation: CSATPVGNQPQHF. J is TRBJ1-5 and V is TRBV20-1; D gene uncertain. The CDR3 is made up of 13 amino acids. Germline CDR1 and CDR2: DFQATT and SNEGSKA (reference sequence). The V gene lost 4 bases and the J gene lost 4 bases, with 11 bases spanning the gap.

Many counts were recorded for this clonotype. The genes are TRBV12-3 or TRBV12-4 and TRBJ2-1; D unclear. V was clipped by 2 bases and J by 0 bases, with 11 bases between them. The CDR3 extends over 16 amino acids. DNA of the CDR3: TGTGCCAGCAGTTTAAAGCGTACCAGCTCCTACAATGAGCAGTTCTTC. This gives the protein CASSLKRTSSYNEQFF.

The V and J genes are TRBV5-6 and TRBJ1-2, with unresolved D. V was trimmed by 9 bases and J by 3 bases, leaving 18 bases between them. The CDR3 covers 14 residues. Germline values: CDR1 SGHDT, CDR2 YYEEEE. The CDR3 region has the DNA TGTGCCATCGGCGCCGGGCCAGCCTACTATGGCTACACCTTC. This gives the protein CAIGAGPAYYGYTF.

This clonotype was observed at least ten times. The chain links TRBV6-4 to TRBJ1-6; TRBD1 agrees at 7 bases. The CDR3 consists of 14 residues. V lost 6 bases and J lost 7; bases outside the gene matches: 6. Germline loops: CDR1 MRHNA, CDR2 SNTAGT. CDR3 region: CASRAGGSNSPLHF. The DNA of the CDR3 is TGTGCCAGCAGGGCAGGGGGATCCAATTCACCCCTCCACTTT.

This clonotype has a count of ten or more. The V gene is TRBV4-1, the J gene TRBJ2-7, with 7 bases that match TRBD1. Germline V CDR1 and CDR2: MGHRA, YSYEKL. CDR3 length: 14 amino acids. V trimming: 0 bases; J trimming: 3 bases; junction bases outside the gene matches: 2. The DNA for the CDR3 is TGCGCCAGCAGCCAAGAATGGACAGGCTACGAGCAGTACTTC. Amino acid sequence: CASSQEWTGYEQYF.

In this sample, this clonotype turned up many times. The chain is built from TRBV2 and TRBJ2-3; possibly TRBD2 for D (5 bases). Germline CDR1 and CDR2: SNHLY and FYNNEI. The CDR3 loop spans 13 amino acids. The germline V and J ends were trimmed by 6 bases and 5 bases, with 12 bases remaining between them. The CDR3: CASSVDYLDTQYF. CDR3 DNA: TGTGCCAGCAGCGTTGACTATTTAGATACGCAGTATTTT.

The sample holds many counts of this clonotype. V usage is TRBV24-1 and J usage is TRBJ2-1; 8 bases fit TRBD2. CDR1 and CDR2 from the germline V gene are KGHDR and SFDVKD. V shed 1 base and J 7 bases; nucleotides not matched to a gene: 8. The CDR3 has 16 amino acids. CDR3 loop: CATSDFGAGAINEQFF. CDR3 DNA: TGTGCCACCAGTGATTTTGGAGCGGGAGCCATAAATGAGCAGTTCTTC.

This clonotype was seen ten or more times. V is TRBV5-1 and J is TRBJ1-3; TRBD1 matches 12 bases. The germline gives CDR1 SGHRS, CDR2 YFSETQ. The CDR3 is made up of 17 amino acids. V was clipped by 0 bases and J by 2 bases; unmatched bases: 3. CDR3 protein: CASSLDWDRGPGNTIYF. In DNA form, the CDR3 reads TGCGCCAGCAGCTTGGACTGGGACAGGGGGCCTGGAAACACCATATATTTT.

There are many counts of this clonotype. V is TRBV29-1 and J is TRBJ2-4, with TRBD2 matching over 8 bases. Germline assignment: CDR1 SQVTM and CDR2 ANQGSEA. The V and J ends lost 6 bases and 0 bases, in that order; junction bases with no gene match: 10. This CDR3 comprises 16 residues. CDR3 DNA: TGCAGCGTCTCAACCGGGGGGGCCTTAGCCAAAAACATTCAGTACTTC. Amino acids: CSVSTGGALAKNIQYF.

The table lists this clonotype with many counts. The CDR3 DNA follows: TGCAGCGTCGCGGGACAGGGGGCGAGGGAGCAGTACTTC. Its translation is CSVAGQGAREQYF. J is TRBJ2-7 and V is TRBV29-1; 12 bases line up with TRBD1. The length of the CDR3 is 13 residues. The J segment lost 7 bases and the V segment lost 6 bases, leaving 7 bases of the junction unmatched. The V gene's germline CDR1 is SQVTM and CDR2 ANQGSEA.